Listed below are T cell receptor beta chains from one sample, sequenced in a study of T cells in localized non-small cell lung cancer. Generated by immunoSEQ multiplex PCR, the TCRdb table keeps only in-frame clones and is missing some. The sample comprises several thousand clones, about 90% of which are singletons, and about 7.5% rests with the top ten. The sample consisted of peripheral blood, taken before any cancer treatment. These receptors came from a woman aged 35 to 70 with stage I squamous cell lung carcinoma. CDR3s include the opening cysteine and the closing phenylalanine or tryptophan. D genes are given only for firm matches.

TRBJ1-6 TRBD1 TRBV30 CAWRGTGGSPLHF
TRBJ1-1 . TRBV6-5 CASCQGEEAFF
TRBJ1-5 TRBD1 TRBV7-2 CASSPTGQGVRNQPQHF
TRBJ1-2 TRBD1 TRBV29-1 CSVETGDRASYGYTF
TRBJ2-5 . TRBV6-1 CASSEFGTQQETQYF
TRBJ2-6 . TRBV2 CASRPTGSGANVLTF
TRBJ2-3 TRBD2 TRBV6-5 CASTQRGGTDTQYF
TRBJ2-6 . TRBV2 CASSEEFRGHNSVGANVLTF
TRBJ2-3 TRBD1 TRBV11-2 CASSLRDRETDTQYF
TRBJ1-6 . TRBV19 CASSPDRTYNSPLHF
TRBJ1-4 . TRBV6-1 CASSEFGGSSSTNEKLFF
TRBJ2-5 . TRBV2 CAAGSQGTVTQYF
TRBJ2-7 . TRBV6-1 CASSEGGWYEQYF
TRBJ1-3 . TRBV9 CASSAGPWGSEGNTIYF
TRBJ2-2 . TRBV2 CASSGGIVTGELFF
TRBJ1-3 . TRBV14 CASSQDGWSGNTIYF
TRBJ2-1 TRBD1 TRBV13 CASSSRDRGVNEQFF
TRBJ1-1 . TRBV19 CASTSLVNTEAFF
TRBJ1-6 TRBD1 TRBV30 CAWSDPGQVYSPLHF
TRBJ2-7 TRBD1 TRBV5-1 CASSRQGPYEQYF
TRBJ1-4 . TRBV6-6 CASSYGQAATNEKLFF
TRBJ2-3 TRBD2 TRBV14 CASSQELAGLTDTQYF
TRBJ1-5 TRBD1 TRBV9 CASGGQAPNQPQHF